This section outlines one T cell receptor (beta chain) sequence together with its context. Sequencing was performed with immunoSEQ multiplex PCR; in TCRdb, only in-frame clones are kept and a portion is missing. Found here are more than 80,000 clones, approximately 94% of them singletons; the top ten hold less than 0.25%. These data belong to a study of technical replicates of blood from a handful of donors. Germline V gene lookup returns CDR1 SGHRS and CDR2 YFSETQ. CDR3 length equals 15 residues. V was clipped by 3 bases and J by 5 bases; unmatched bases: 8. The sequence was obtained from a human donor in good health. The sample comprised T cells isolated from PBMCs. The chain combines TRBV5-1 with TRBJ1-1, with 9 bases that match TRBD1. CDR3 DNA sequence: TGCGCCAGCAGCTCCCTTCAGACAGGGGGTACTGAAGCTTTCTTT. Translated: CASSSLQTGGTEAFF.